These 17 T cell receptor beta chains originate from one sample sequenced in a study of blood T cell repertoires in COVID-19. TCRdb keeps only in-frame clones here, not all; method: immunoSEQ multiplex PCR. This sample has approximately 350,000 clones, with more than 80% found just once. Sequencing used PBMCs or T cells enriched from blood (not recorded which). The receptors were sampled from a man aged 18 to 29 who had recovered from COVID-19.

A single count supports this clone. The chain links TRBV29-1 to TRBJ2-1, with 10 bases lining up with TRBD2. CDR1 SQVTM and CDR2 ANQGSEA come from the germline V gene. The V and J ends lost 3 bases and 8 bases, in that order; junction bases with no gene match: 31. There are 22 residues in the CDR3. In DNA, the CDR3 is TGCAGCGTTGATTGGCTCTACTCGGTGCCGACCCAAGAAGCGGGGGGGCGATATGAGCAGTTCTTC. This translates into CSVDWLYSVPTQEAGGRYEQFF.

CDR3 nucleotides: TGTGCCACCCGCGGGAGGACCTATAATGAAAAACTGTTTTTT. It specifies CATRGRTYNEKLFF. The chain has TRBV6-5 and TRBJ1-4; D gene uncertain. In germline, CDR1 is MNHEY, CDR2 SVGAGI. Trimming stripped 10 bases from V and 4 bases from J, with 16 bases between. The CDR3 is 14 amino acids.

CDR3 coding DNA: TGTGCCAGCACCGATACGGGACAAATGAACACTGAAGCTTTCTTT. The encoded protein is CASTDTGQMNTEAFF. The gene calls are TRBV6-5 and TRBJ1-1; a weak D match, TRBD1 (6 bases). The V gene's germline CDR1 is MNHEY and CDR2 SVGAGI. CDR3 length: 15 amino acids. The V and J ends lost 7 bases and 0 bases respectively, with 15 bases between them.

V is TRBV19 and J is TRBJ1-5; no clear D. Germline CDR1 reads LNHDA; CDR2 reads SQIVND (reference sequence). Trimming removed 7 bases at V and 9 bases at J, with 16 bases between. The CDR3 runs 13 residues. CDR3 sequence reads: CASNAGTSWPQHF. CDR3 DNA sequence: TGTGCCAGTAATGCAGGTACGTCTTGGCCCCAGCATTTT. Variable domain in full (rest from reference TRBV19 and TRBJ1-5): DGGITQSPKYLFRKEGQNVTLSCEQNLNHDAMYWYRQDPGQGLRLIYYSQIVNDFQKGDIAEGYSVSREKKESFPLTVTSAQKNPTAFYLCASNAGTSWPQHFGDGTRLSIL.

The CDR3 sequence is CASSISPGDNYGYTF. The CDR3 nucleotides read TGTGCCAGTAGTATCTCGCCAGGCGACAACTATGGCTACACCTTC. This chain links TRBV19 with TRBJ1-2; D not certain. CDR3 length: 15 residues. Between the trimmed V and J ends, which lost 3 bases and 2 bases, there was a span of 13 bases. CDR1 LNHDA and CDR2 SQIVND come from the germline V gene (reference sequence).

The CDR3 DNA is TGTGCCAGCAGCTTCAGAACGAATCAGCCCCAGCATTTT. This encodes CASSFRTNQPQHF. The gene calls are TRBV7-9 and TRBJ1-5; D is unresolved. Germline V gives CDR1 SEHNR, CDR2 FQNEAQ (reference sequence). V dropped 3 bases and J dropped 4 bases, with 7 bases sitting between them. This CDR3 region has 13 residues.

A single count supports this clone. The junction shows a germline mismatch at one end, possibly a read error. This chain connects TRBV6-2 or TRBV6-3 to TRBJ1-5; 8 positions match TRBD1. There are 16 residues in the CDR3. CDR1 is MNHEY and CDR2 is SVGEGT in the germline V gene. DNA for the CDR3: TGTGCCAGTAGTGGGTCCGGGACAGGAGAATATCAACCCCAGCATTTT. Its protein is CASSGSGTGEYQPQHF.

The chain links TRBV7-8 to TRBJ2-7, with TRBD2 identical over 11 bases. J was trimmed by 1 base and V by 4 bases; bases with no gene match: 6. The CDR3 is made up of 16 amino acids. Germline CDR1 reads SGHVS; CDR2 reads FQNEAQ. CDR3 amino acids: CASSSFSGGASYEQYF. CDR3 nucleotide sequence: TGTGCCAGCAGCTCCTTTAGCGGGGGGGCGTCCTACGAGCAGTACTTC.

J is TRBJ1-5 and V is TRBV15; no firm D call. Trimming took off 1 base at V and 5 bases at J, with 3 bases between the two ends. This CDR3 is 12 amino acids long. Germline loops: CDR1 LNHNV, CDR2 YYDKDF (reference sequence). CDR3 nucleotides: TGTGCCACCAGCAGAGTAGATCAGCCCCAGCATTTT. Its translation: CATSRVDQPQHF. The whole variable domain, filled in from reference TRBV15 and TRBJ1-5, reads DAMVIQNPRYQVTQFGKPVTLSCSQTLNHNVMYWYQQKSSQAPKLLFHYYDKDFNNEADTPDNFQSRRPNTSFCFLDIRSPGLGDTAMYLCATSRVDQPQHFGDGTRLSIL.

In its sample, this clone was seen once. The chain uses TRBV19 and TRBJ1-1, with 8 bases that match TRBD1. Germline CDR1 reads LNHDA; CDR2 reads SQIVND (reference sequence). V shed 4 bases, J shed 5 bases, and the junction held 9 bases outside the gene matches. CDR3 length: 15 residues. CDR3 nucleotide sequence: TGTGCCAGTAGTAAATTACAGGGGGGGAGGACTGAAGCTTTCTTT. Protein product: CASSKLQGGRTEAFF.

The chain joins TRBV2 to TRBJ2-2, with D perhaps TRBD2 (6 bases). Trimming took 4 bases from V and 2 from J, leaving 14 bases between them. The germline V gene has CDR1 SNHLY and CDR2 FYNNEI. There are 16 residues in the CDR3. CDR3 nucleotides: TGTGCCAGCAGTGCCTATGGAGGGCCCAACACCGGGGAGCTGTTTTTT. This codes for CASSAYGGPNTGELFF.

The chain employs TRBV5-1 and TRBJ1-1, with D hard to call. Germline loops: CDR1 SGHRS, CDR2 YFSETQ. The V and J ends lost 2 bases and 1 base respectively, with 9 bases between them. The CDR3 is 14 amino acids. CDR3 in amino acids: CASSFEGTNTEAFF. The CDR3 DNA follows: TGCGCCAGCAGCTTCGAGGGAACGAACACTGAAGCTTTCTTT. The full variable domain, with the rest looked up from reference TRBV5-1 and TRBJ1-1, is KAGVTQTPRYLIKTRGQQVTLSCSPISGHRSVSWYQQTPGQGLQFLFEYFSETQRNKGNFPGRFSGRQFSNSRSEMNVSTLELGDSALYLCASSFEGTNTEAFFGQGTRLTVV.

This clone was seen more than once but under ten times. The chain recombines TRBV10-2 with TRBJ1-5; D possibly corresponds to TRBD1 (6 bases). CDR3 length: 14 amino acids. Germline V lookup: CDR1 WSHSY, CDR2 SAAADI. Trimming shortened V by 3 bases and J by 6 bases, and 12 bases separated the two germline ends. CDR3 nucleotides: TGCGCCAGCAGTGATAGGTCAGGGGCTCAGCCCCAGCATTTT. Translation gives CASSDRSGAQPQHF.

The CDR3 bases are TGTGCCAGCAGCGTAGGCGCGAGCTCCTACAATGAGCAGTTCTTC. It is translated as CASSVGASSYNEQFF. The genes are TRBV9 and TRBJ2-1; D not resolved. V was clipped by 0 bases and J by 0 bases, with 7 bases between them. Looked up from germline, CDR1 is SGDLS and CDR2 is YYNGEE. The CDR3 length is 15 residues.

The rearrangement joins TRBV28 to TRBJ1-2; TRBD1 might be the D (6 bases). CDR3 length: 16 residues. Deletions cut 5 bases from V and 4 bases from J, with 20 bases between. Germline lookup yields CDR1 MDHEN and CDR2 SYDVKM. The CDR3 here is CASSPGFGVGGYGYTF. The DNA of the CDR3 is TGTGCCAGCAGTCCCGGGTTCGGCGTAGGGGGCTATGGCTACACCTTC.

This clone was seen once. Here the CDR3 reads CASSLKWDSDSYEQYF. CDR3 bases: TGCGCCAGCAGCCTAAAGTGGGACAGCGACTCCTACGAGCAGTACTTC. The chain employs TRBV4-1 and TRBJ2-7; 7 bases line up with TRBD1. Germline CDR1 reads MGHRA; CDR2 reads YSYEKL. The CDR3 loop spans 16 amino acids. The J segment lost 0 bases and the V segment lost 4 bases, leaving 9 bases of the junction unmatched.

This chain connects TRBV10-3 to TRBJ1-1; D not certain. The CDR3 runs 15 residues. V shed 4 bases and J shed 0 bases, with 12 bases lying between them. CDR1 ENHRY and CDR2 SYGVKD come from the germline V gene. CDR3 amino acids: CAISGNSPMNTEAFF. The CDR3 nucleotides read TGTGCCATCAGTGGGAACAGTCCTATGAACACTGAAGCTTTCTTT.